One T cell receptor (beta chain) is described in this entry. These data are taken from a study of blood T cell repertoires in COVID-19. The overall study: PBMCs, B-cell-depleted T cells, or T cells were the source of the cDNA or gDNA that made up the material.

The CDR3 sequence is 15 residues long. V lost 1 base and J lost 5, with 14 bases in between. CDR1 is LNHDA, CDR2 SQIVND, per germline (reference sequence). Using immunoSEQ multiplex PCR, the repertoire was profiled, and TCRdb retains in-frame clones only, with some absent. The table has about 200,000 clones, roughly 90% seen once. The sequence was collected from a man in his forties or fifties with COVID-19, enrolled during active disease. The chain joins TRBV19 to TRBJ1-2; a possible D gene is TRBD1 (5 bases). Material for sequencing was peripheral blood. The CDR3 sequence: CASSIGGTDVYGYTF. In DNA form, the CDR3 reads TGTGCCAGTAGTATAGGCGGGACGGATGTGTATGGCTACACCTTC.